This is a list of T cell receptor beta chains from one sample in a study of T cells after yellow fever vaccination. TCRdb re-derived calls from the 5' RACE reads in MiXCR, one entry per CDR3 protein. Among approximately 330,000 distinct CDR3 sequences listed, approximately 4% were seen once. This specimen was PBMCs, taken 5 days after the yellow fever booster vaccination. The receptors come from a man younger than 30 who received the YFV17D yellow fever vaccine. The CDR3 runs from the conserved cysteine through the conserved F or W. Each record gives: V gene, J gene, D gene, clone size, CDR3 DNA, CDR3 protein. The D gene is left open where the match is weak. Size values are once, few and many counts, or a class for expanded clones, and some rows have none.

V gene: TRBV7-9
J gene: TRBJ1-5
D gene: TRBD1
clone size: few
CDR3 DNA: TGTGCCAGCAGTCTTACTTCCGGGACAGGGACGTCGGGCAATCAGCCCCAGCATTTT
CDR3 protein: CASSLTSGTGTSGNQPQHF

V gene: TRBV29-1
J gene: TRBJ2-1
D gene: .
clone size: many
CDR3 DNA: TGCAGCGTTTTACAGCACTACAATGAGCAGTTCTTC
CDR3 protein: CSVLQHYNEQFF

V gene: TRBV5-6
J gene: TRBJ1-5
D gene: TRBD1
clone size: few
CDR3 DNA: TGTGCCAGCAGCTCAGGACAGGGGTACAATCAGCCCCAGCATTTT
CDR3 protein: CASSSGQGYNQPQHF

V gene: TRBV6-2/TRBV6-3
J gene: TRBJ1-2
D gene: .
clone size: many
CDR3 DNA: TGTGCCAGCACCCAGGGTTTTGACTATGGCTACACCTTC
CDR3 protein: CASTQGFDYGYTF

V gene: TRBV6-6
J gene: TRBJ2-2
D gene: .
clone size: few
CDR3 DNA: TGTGCCAGCGGGGGCTCCGGAGGGGAGCTGTTTTTT
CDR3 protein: CASGGSGGELFF

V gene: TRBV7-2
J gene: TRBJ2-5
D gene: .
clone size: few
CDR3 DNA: TGTGCCAGCACCGAAGGGGGGGCGCGTGAGACCCAGTACTTC
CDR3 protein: CASTEGGARETQYF

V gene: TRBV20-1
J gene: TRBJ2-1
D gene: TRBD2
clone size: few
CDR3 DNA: TGCAGTGCTAGAGCGGGGGGGTGGAATGAGCAGTTCTTC
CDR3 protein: CSARAGGWNEQFF

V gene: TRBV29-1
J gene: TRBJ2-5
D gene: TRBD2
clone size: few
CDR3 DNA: TGCAGCGTTGAAGAGCGGGGGGCCGCCCAAGAGACCCAGTACTTC
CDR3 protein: CSVEERGAAQETQYF

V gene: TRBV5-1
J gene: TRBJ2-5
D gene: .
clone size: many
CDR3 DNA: TGCGCCAGCAGCCGGGAGCCTCAAGAGACCCAGTACTTC
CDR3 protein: CASSREPQETQYF

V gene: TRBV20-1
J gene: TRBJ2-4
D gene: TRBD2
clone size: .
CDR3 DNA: TGCAGTGCTGGCGGGGGAGTGGGGGGTGATCAGTACTTC
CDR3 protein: CSAGGGVGGDQYF

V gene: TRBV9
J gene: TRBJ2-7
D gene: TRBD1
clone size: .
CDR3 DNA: TGTGCCAGCAGCTCCAGGTCGACAGGGCTGACCTACGAGCAGTACTTC
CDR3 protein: CASSSRSTGLTYEQYF

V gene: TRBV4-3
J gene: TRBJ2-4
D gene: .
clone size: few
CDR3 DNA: TGCGCCAGCAGCCAAGATCCCCAAGGAGGCATTCAGTACTTC
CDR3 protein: CASSQDPQGGIQYF

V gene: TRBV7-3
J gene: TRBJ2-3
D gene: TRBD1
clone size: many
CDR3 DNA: TGTGCCAGCAGCTTAGACAGGGGAGATACGCAGTATTTT
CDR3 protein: CASSLDRGDTQYF

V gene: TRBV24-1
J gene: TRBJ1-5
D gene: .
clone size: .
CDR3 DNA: TGTGCCACCAGTGACCCAAGTGGGACCCAGCATTTT
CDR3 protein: CATSDPSGTQHF

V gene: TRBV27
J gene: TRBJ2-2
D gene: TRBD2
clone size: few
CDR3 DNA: TGTGCCAGCTGTCTGGCAGCGGGGGGCGGGGAGCTGTTTTTT
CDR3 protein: CASCLAAGGGELFF

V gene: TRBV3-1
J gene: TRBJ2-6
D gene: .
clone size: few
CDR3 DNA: TGTGCCAGCAGCCCGGGACAAGGGGCCAACGTCCTGACTTTC
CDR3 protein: CASSPGQGANVLTF

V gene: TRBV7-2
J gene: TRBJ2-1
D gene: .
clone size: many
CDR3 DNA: TGTGCCAGCAGCACACAGGGTTCCAATGAGCAGTTCTTC
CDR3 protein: CASSTQGSNEQFF

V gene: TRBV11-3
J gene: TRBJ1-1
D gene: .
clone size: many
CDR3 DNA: TGTGCCAGCAGCCCGGGGGCTACTGAAGCTTTCTTT
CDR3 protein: CASSPGATEAFF

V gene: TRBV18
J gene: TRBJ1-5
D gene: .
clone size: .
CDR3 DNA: TGTGCCAGCTCACCCCAGGACCTGCAGCCCCAGCATTTT
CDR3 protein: CASSPQDLQPQHF

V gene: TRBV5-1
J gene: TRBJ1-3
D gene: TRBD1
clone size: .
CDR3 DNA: TGCGCCAGCAGCTTGGGACAGGGGGCTGCGGACACCATATATTTT
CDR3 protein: CASSLGQGAADTIYF

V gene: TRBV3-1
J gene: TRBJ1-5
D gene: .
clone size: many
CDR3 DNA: TGTGCCAGCAGCCGGACGGGCTTAGGGCCCCAGCATTTT
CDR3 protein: CASSRTGLGPQHF

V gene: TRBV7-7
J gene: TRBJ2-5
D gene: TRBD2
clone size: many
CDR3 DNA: TGTGCCAGCAGCTTTGGTCTAGCGGGGGGGCCCCAAGAGACCCAGTACTTC
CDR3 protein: CASSFGLAGGPQETQYF

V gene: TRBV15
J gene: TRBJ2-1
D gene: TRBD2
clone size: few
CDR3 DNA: TGTGCCACCAGCAGAGGTGGGACTACCTACAATGAGCAGTTCTTC
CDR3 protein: CATSRGGTTYNEQFF

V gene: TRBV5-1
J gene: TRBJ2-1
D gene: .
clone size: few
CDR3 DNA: TGCGCCAGTAGGGGACCTTCCTACAATGAGCAGTTCTTC
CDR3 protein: CASRGPSYNEQFF

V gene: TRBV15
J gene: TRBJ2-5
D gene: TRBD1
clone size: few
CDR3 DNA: TGTGCCACCAGCAGAGATTCCGGACAGGGAGAGACCCAGTACTTC
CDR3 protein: CATSRDSGQGETQYF

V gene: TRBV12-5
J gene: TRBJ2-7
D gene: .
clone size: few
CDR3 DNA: TGTGCTAGTGGTCGCATGGGAAGCTCCTACGAGCAGTACTTC
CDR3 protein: CASGRMGSSYEQYF

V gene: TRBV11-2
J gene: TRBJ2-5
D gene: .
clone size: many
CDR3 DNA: TGTGCCAGCAGCTTAGTCTCGACAGGGACTCAAGAGACCCAGTACTTC
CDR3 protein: CASSLVSTGTQETQYF

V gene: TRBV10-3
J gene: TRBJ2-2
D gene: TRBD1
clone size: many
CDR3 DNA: TGTGCCATCAGTTCCGGCCCGGGACAGGGGATCGGGGAGCTGTTTTTT
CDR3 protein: CAISSGPGQGIGELFF

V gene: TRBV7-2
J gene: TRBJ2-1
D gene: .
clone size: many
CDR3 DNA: TGTGCCAGCTCGTCAGGCTCCTACAATGAGCAGTTCTTC
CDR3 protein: CASSSGSYNEQFF

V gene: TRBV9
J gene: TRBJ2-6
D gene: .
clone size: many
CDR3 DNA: TGTGCCAGCAGCGCAGACTCTGGGGCCAACGTCCTGACTTTC
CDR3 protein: CASSADSGANVLTF

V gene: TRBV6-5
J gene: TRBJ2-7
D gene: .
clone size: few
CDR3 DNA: TGTGCCAGCAGCATCAGGGGCTACGAGCAGTACTTC
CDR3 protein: CASSIRGYEQYF

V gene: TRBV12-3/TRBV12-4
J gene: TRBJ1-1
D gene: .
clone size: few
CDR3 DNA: TGTGCCAGCAGTTTTCGAGGGGGGGGGAACACTGAAGCTTTCTTT
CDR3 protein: CASSFRGGGNTEAFF

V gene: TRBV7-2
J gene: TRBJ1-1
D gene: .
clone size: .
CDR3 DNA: TGTGCCAGCAAAGAGGAGGGTCAGAACACTGAAGCTTTCTTT
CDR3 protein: CASKEEGQNTEAFF

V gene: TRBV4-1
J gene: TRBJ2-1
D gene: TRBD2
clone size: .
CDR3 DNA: TGCGCCAGCAGCCATCCTCAACTAGCGGGGGGGGTAGACGAGCAGTTCTTC
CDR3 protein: CASSHPQLAGGVDEQFF

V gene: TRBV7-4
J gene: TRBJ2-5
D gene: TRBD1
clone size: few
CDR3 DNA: TGTGCCAGCAGATACTACAGGGGGCGCGAGGAGACCCAGTACTTC
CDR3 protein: CASRYYRGREETQYF

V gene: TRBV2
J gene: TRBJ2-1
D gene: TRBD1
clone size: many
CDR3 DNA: TGTGCCAGCAGTGTGGACAGGGCGCTTTACAATGAGCAGTTCTTC
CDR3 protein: CASSVDRALYNEQFF

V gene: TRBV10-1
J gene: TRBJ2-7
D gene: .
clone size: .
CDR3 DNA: TGCGCCAGCAGTGAGAATGGGGGCTACGAGCAGTACTTC
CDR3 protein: CASSENGGYEQYF

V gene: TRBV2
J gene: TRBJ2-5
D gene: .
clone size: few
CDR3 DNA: TGTGCCAGCGCTCCTAGGGAGACCCAGTACTTC
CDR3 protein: CASAPRETQYF

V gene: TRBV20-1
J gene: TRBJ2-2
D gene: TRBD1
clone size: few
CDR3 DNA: TGCAGTGCGCTATCGGGGCAGGGGGCAACCGGGGAGCTGTTTTTT
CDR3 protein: CSALSGQGATGELFF